This paragraph covers one T cell receptor (beta chain) sequence. The entry originates in a study of blood T cell repertoires in COVID-19. Study-level information: The United States, Italy and Spain provided the acute and convalescent COVID-19 samples.

In the source study's methods: Reference gene primer amplification in the assay estimated nucleated cell counts. Using immunoSEQ multiplex PCR, the repertoire was profiled, and TCRdb retains in-frame clones only, with some absent. The V and J calls and clone size come from that table; D and trimming were worked out from the DNA. The sample lists approximately 300,000 clones; approximately 89% were seen once. V lost 0 bases and J lost 8, with 8 bases in between. The CDR3 is 13 residues long. Looked up from germline, CDR1 is LNHDA and CDR2 is SQIVND (reference sequence). Categorization into cohorts depended on clinical history that participants reported.

The chain uses TRBV19 and TRBJ1-5, with D unresolved. The sequence derives from a woman under 30 who had recovered from COVID-19. Sequencing input: PBMCs or T cells enriched from blood (not recorded which). CDR3 region: CASSIDLSEPQHF. The DNA of the CDR3 is TGTGCCAGTAGTATAGATCTGTCGGAGCCCCAGCATTTT.